This T cell receptor beta chain was profiled in a study of PD-1 blockade in classical Hodgkin lymphoma. Study-level findings and limits: Exclusion covered patients beginning nivolumab under 1 year post-ASCT. Significant TCR diversity gains by C4D1 occurred in CD4+ but not CD8+ cells. Underlying causes for the observed repertoire differences were not defined, possibly disease activity or prior therapy.

As for time point: cycle 4 day 1 (C4D1), after five to seven weeks of nivolumab. Following autologous stem cell transplantation, relapse occurred in every patient, and exposure to brentuximab vedotin varied. Trimming left V 2 bases short and J 7 bases short, with 9 bases between. The CDR3 runs to 13 residues. Details on this clone: Antigen specificity is unknown.

Some clones are missing from TCRdb's copy, which holds only in-frame ones; the method was immunoSEQ multiplex PCR. The sample lists roughly 20,000 clones; approximately 73% were seen once. The TCR originated in a human donor with classical Hodgkin lymphoma. The rearrangement joins TRBV23-1 to TRBJ1-5, with no clear D. TRBV23-1 is marked as an open reading frame, function uncertain. The starting material was peripheral blood mononuclear cells (PBMCs), obtained before the fourth cycle of nivolumab. CDR3 region: CASSQGTRQPQHF. The CDR3, as DNA: TGCGCCAGCAGTCAAGGTACCCGGCAGCCCCAGCATTTT.